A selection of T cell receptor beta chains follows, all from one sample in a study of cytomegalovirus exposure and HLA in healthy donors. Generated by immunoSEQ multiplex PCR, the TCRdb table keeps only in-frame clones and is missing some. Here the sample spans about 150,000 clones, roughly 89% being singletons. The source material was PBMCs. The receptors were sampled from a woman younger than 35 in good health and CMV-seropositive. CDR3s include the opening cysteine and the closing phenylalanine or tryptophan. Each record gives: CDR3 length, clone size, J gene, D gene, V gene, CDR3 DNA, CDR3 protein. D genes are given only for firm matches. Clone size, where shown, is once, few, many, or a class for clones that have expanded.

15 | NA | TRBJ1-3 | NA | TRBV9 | TGTGCCAGCAGCGTAGGCAGCGGGACAGGAAACACCATATATTTT | CASSVGSGTGNTIYF
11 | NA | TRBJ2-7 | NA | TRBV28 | TGTGCCAGCAGCTTGCTAGACGAGCAGTACTTC | CASSLLDEQYF
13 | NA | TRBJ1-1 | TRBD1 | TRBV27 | TGTGCCAGCAGAGCGACAGGGCACACTGAAGCTTTCTTT | CASRATGHTEAFF
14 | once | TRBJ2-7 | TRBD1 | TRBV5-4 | TGTGCCAGCAGCTCGGCGCAGGGGGCGTACGAGCAGTACTTC | CASSSAQGAYEQYF
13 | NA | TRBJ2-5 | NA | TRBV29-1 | TGCAGCGTTACGGGCCAGGCCGGGGGGACCCAGTACTTC | CSVTGQAGGTQYF
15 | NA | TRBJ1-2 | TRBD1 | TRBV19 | TGTGCCAGTAACCCCGGACAGGGGGTACAATATGGCTACACCTTC | CASNPGQGVQYGYTF
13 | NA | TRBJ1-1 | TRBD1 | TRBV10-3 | TGTGCCAGGCGGCAGGGGGCCGACACTGAAGCTTTCTTT | CARRQGADTEAFF
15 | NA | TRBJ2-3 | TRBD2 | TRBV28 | TGTGCCAGCAGTGCGGGAGGCAGGGCAAAAGATACGCAGTATTTT | CASSAGGRAKDTQYF
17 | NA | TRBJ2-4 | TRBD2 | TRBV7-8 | TGTGCCAGCAGCTTAGGGTTCGGACTAGCGGGGGGAAGCATTCAGTACTTC | CASSLGFGLAGGSIQYF
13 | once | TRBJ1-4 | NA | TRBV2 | TGTGCCAGCAGTTACAGGGCGAGGGAAAAACTGTTTTTT | CASSYRAREKLFF
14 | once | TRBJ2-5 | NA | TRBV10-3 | TGTGCCATCAGTGAGTCGTCGGGGACTGGGACCCAGTACTTC | CAISESSGTGTQYF
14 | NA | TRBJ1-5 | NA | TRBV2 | TGTGCCAGCAGTGACGGGGTTAGCAATCAGCCCCAGCATTTT | CASSDGVSNQPQHF
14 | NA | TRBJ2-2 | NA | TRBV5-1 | TGCGCCAGCAGCTCCGGGACTGAGACCGGGGAGCTGTTTTTT | CASSSGTETGELFF
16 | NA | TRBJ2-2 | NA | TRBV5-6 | TGTGCCAGCAGCTTCCGTCGGCAGGGGTTCTCCGGGGAGCTGTTTTTT | CASSFRRQGFSGELFF
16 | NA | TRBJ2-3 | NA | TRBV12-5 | TGTGCTAGTGGTTTCCCCGACTCAGAGTCCCCCTATACGCAGTATTTT | CASGFPDSESPYTQYF
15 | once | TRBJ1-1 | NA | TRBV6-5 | TGTGCCAGCAGTGGACTCCCTCTCCGGAACACTGAAGCTTTCTTT | CASSGLPLRNTEAFF
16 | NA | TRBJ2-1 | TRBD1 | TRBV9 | TGTGCCAGCAGCGTAGCGGCAGGGGGCCCCTACAATGAGCAGTTCTTC | CASSVAAGGPYNEQFF
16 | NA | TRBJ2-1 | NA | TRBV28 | TGTGCCAGCAGTTTCGCTTCTACGGGAAGCTACAATGAGCAGTTCTTC | CASSFASTGSYNEQFF
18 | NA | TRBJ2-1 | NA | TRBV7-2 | TGTGCCAGCAGCTTAGGAATTGGGCCTACGAAGTTTAACAATGAGCAGTTCTTC | CASSLGIGPTKFNNEQFF
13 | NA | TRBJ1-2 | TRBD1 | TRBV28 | TGTGCCAGCAGTCTGACAGGGACATATGGCTACACCTTC | CASSLTGTYGYTF
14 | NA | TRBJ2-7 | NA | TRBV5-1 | TGCGCCAGCAGCTTGAATCACGGCTCCTACGAGCAGTACTTC | CASSLNHGSYEQYF
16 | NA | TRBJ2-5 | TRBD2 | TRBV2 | TGTGCCAGCAGTGAGGGTAGCGGGAGAGACCAAGAGACCCAGTACTTC | CASSEGSGRDQETQYF
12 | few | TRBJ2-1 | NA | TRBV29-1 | TGCAGCGTTGAAGTCACAGACAATGAGCAGTTCTTC | CSVEVTDNEQFF
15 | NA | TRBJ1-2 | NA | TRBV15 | TGTGCCACCAGCAGAGAAGGGGAAGTTAACTATGGCTACACCTTC | CATSREGEVNYGYTF
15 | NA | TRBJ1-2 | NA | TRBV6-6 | TGTGCCAGCAGTTACTCGCCCCTAAAGAACTATGGCTACACCTTC | CASSYSPLKNYGYTF
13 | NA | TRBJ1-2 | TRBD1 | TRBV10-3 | TGTGCCATCAGTTCCCCGGGACAGGGGCCTTACACCTTC | CAISSPGQGPYTF
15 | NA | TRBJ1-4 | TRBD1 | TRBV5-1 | TGCGCCAGCAGCCTACCTGGGACAGGGGATGAAAAACTGTTTTTT | CASSLPGTGDEKLFF